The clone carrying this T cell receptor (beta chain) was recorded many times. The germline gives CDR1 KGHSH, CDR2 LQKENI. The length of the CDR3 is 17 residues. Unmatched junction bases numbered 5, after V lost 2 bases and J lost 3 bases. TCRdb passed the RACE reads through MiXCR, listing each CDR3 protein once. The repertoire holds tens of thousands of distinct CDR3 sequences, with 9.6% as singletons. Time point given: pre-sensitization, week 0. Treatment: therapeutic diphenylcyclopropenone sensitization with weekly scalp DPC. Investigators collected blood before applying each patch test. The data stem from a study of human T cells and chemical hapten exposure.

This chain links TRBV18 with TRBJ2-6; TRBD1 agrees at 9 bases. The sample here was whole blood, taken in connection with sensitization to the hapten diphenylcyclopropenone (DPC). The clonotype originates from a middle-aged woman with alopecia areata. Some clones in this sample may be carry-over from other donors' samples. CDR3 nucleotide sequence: TGTGCCAGCTCACCAGTGGACAGGGGTTATGGGGCCAACGTCCTGACTTTC. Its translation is CASSPVDRGYGANVLTF.